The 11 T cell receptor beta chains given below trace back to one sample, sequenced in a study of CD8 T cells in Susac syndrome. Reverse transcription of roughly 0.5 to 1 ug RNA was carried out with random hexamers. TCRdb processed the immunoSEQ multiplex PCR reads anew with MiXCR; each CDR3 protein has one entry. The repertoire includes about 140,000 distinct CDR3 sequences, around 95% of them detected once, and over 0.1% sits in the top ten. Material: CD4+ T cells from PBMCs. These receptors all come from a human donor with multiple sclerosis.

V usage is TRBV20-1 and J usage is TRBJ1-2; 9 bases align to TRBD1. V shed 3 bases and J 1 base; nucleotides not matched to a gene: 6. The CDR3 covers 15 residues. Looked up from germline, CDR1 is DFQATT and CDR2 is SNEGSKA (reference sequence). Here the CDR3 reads CSARRDRAINYGYTF. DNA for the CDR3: TGCAGTGCTAGGAGGGACAGGGCTATTAACTATGGCTACACCTTC.

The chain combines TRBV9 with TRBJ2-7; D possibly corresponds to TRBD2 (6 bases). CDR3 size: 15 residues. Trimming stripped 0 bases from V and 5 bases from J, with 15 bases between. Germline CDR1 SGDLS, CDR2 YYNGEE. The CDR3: CASSVAVAGIDEQYF. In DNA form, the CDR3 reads TGTGCCAGCAGCGTAGCCGTCGCGGGAATCGACGAGCAGTACTTC.

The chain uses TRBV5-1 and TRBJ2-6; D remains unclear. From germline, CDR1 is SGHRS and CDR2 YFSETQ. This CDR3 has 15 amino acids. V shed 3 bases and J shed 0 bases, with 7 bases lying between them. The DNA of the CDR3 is TGCGCCAGCAGCTCACAGCCCTCTGGGGCCAACGTCCTGACTTTC. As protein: CASSSQPSGANVLTF.

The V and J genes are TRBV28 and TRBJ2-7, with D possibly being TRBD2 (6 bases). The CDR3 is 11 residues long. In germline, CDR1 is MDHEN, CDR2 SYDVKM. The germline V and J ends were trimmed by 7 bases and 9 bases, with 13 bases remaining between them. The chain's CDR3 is CASNLREAQYF. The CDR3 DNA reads TGTGCCAGCAACCTAAGGGAGGCGCAGTACTTC.

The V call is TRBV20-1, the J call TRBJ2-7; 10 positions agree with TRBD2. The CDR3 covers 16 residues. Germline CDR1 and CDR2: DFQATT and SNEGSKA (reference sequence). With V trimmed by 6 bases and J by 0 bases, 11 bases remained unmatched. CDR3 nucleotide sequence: TGCAGTGCAGGGGGGGGCCCTAGCGGGAGCTCCTACGAGCAGTACTTC. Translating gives CSAGGGPSGSSYEQYF.

The CDR3 reads CASSLRSGSIYEQYF. CDR3 in DNA: TGTGCCAGCAGTTTACGTAGCGGGAGTATCTACGAGCAGTACTTC. The rearrangement joins TRBV12-3 or TRBV12-4 to TRBJ2-7; 9 bases are a match to TRBD2. This CDR3 has 15 residues. The V segment lost 2 bases and the J segment 3 bases; nucleotides outside the gene matches: 5.

Here the CDR3 DNA reads TGTGCCAGCAGCGTAGCGACTAGCGGGGGGGCCCAAGAGACCCAGTACTTC. This gives the protein CASSVATSGGAQETQYF. This rearrangement joins TRBV9 to TRBJ2-5, with 14 bases fitting TRBD2. Germline-derived CDR1 and CDR2 are SGDLS and YYNGEE. CDR3 length equals 17 residues. The J segment lost 1 base and the V segment lost 0 bases, leaving 2 bases of the junction unmatched. Using reference TRBV9 and TRBJ2-5 for the parts outside the CDR3, the full variable domain is DSGVTQTPKHLITATGQRVTLRCSPRSGDLSVYWYQQSLDQGLQFLIQYYNGEERAKGNILERFSAQQFPDLHSELNLSSLELGDSALYFCASSVATSGGAQETQYFGPGTRLLVL.

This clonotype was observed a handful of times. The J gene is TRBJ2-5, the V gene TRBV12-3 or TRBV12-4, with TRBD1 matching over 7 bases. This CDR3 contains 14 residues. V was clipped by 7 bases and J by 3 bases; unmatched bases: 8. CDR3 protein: CASNRQQGKETQYF. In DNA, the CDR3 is TGTGCCAGCAACCGCCAACAGGGGAAAGAGACCCAGTACTTC.

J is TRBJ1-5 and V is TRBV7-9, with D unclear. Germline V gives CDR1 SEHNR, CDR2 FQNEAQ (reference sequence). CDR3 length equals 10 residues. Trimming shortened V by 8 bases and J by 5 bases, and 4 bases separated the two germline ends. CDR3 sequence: CASGDQPQHF. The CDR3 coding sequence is TGTGCCAGCGGTGATCAGCCCCAGCATTTT.

The CDR3 bases are TGTGCGAATGCGGGACAGGGGGTCGGAGATACGCAGTATTTT. This translates into CANAGQGVGDTQYF. The chain uses TRBV7-9 and TRBJ2-3, with 11 bases matching TRBD1. The CDR3 covers 14 residues. Germline V gene sequence: CDR1 SEHNR, CDR2 FQNEAQ (reference sequence).

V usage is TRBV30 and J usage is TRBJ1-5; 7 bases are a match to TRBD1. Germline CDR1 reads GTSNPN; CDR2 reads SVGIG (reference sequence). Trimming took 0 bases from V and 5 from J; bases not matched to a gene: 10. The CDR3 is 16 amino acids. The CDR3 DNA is TGTGCCTGGAGTGTACCGGACAGGACGTTCCATCAGCCCCAGCATTTT. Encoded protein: CAWSVPDRTFHQPQHF.